Presented here are 18 T cell receptor beta chains from one specimen sequenced in a study of regulatory T cells in long-lasting Graves disease. Specified time point: newly diagnosed GD, antithyroid drugs for less than 3 months. Construction of the TCR library relied on RNA isolated from PBMCs. Libraries of TCR beta came from iRepertoire HTBI primers plus Arm-PCR of CDR3 regions. TCRdb re-derived calls from the multiplex PCR reads in MiXCR, one entry per CDR3 protein. The sample carries about 460,000 distinct CDR3 sequences, 14% recorded once. In addition, the sample was reused for a study of T cells in Graves' hyperthyroidism and ophthalmopathy.

Source: peripheral blood mononuclear cells (PBMCs), taken at new diagnosis, from a patient treated with antithyroid drugs. Receptors were obtained from a woman aged 45-65 years with Graves disease.

This clonotype has at least ten counts. The rearrangement links TRBV27 to TRBJ2-1; 10 nucleotides line up with TRBD2. The CDR3 runs to 14 residues. Unmatched junction bases numbered 4, after V lost 5 bases and J lost 6 bases. Germline V gene lookup returns CDR1 MNHEY and CDR2 SMNVEV (reference sequence). CDR3 region: CASSLAGVPNEQFF. In DNA form, the CDR3 reads TGTGCCAGCAGTCTAGCGGGAGTTCCCAATGAGCAGTTCTTC.

The rearrangement uses TRBV10-3 and TRBJ2-5, with D possibly matching TRBD1 (5 bases). V lost 3 bases, J lost 2 bases, and 13 bases lay in between. The CDR3 covers 15 residues. Germline V gene sequence: CDR1 ENHRY, CDR2 SYGVKD. The CDR3 sequence: CAISDGQGRQETQYF. The DNA for the CDR3 is TGTGCCATCAGTGACGGGCAGGGTCGGCAAGAGACCCAGTACTTC.

This clonotype was seen ten or more times. J is TRBJ1-2 and V is TRBV28; no firm D call. This CDR3 spans 13 amino acids. Germline-derived CDR1 and CDR2 are MDHEN and SYDVKM. V lost 6 bases, J lost 4 bases, and 12 bases lay in between. CDR3 DNA: TGTGCCAGCAGCATCGACGGTGGCTATGGCTACACCTTC. Translation gives CASSIDGGYGYTF.

The CDR3 DNA sequence: TGCAGTGCTAGTGGGGACCGAATCTACGAGCAGTACTTC. This gives the protein CSASGDRIYEQYF. V usage is TRBV20-1 and J usage is TRBJ2-7; D tentatively fits TRBD1 or TRBD2 (5 bases each). The germline V gene encodes CDR1 DFQATT and CDR2 SNEGSKA (reference sequence). V lost 3 bases to trimming and J lost 3 bases, with 12 bases between them. The CDR3 has 13 amino acids.

This clonotype was detected many times. The rearrangement uses TRBV10-3 and TRBJ2-1, with TRBD2 matching over 11 bases. This CDR3 region has 16 residues. Germline CDR1 is ENHRY and CDR2 is SYGVKD. The V and J ends lost 3 bases and 4 bases, in that order; junction bases with no gene match: 5. CDR3 nucleotide sequence: TGTGCCATCAGTGAATACCTAGCGGGGGGATACAATGAGCAGTTCTTC. Protein sequence: CAISEYLAGGYNEQFF.

The chain uses TRBV7-9 and TRBJ2-1; 10 positions agree with TRBD2. The CDR3 sequence is 15 residues long. The V gene end was trimmed by 5 bases and the J gene end by 8 bases; junction bases not matched to a gene: 9. Per the germline V gene, CDR1 is SEHNR and CDR2 is FQNEAQ (reference sequence). The CDR3 region is CASSNPSGSGDEQFF. CDR3 in DNA: TGTGCCAGCAGCAATCCTAGCGGGAGTGGAGATGAGCAGTTCTTC.

Many counts were recorded for this clonotype. The rearrangement joins TRBV5-6 to TRBJ2-1, with TRBD2 matching over 8 bases. Trimming at V came to 0 bases and at J to 4 bases, leaving 9 bases not matched to a gene. CDR3 length equals 17 residues. Germline-derived CDR1 and CDR2 are SGHDT and YYEEEE. This chain's CDR3 is CASSLGGAGAFYNEQFF. The CDR3 DNA sequence: TGTGCCAGCAGCTTGGGGGGAGCGGGAGCTTTTTACAATGAGCAGTTCTTC.

This clonotype occurred many times. V and J are TRBV28 and TRBJ1-6, with D uncertain. The CDR3 totals 16 residues. The germline gives CDR1 MDHEN, CDR2 SYDVKM. The V gene lost 2 bases and the J gene lost 3 bases, with 11 bases spanning the gap. The CDR3 nucleotides are TGTGCCAGCAGTTTACCAATGACGGACTATAATTCACCCCTCCACTTT. It encodes CASSLPMTDYNSPLHF.

As regards this clonotype: A far larger clone is one base from this, pointing to a likely read error. V gene TRBV14 combines with J gene TRBJ2-7, with 9 bases identical to TRBD2. There are 13 residues in the CDR3. V trimming: 6 bases; J trimming: 6 bases; junction bases outside the gene matches: 6. Germline assignment: CDR1 SGHDN and CDR2 FVKESK. CDR3 nucleotide sequence: TGTGCCAGCAGTCCGGGACTAGCTCCCGAGCAGTACTTC. As protein: CASSPGLAPEQYF.

This clonotype was detected many times. The rearrangement uses TRBV7-2 and TRBJ2-1; 13 bases align to TRBD2. V was pared by 5 bases and J by 4 bases, with 8 bases of the junction left unmatched. This CDR3 is 17 amino acids long. In germline, CDR1 is SGHTA, CDR2 FQGNSA. CDR3 sequence reads: CASSVRALAGGYNEQFF. The CDR3 bases are TGTGCCAGCAGCGTGCGTGCACTAGCGGGAGGGTACAATGAGCAGTTCTTC.

This clonotype was seen many times. At one of its ends the junction is not consistent with the germline gene, which may arise from a read error. The genes are TRBV5-1 and TRBJ2-3; 7 positions match TRBD1. Germline CDR1 and CDR2: SGHRS and YFSETQ. This CDR3 spans 14 amino acids. The CDR3 reads CASSRQGGTDTQYF. In nucleotides, the CDR3 is TGTGCCAGCAGCCGACAGGGTGGCACAGATACGCAGTATTTT.

This chain joins TRBV3-1 and TRBJ2-7; 15 nucleotides agree with TRBD2. The germline gives CDR1 LGHDT, CDR2 YNNKEL (reference sequence). Trimming removed 0 bases from V and 6 bases from J; junction bases left unmatched: 3. The CDR3 is 16 residues long. The DNA of the CDR3 is TGTGCCAGCAGCCAAGATGCGGGACTAGCGGGAGGCGAGCAGTACTTC. The encoded protein is CASSQDAGLAGGEQYF.

The table lists this clonotype with many counts. This chain connects TRBV7-9 to TRBJ2-7; D gene uncertain. CDR1 and CDR2 (germline): SEHNR, FQNEAQ (reference sequence). Trimming cost V 0 bases and J 3 bases, with 6 bases left between them. The CDR3 loop spans 13 amino acids. This chain's CDR3 is CASSLAGYYEQYF. DNA for the CDR3: TGTGCCAGCAGCTTAGCGGGGTACTACGAGCAGTACTTC. The full variable domain, its missing parts supplied by reference TRBV7-9 and TRBJ2-7, is DTGVSQNPRHKITKRGQNVTFRCDPISEHNRLYWYRQTLGQGPEFLTYFQNEAQLEKSRLLSDRFSAERPKGSFSTLEIQRTEQGDSAMYLCASSLAGYYEQYFGPGTRLTVT.

This chain connects TRBV30 to TRBJ1-2, with 7 bases that match TRBD1. The CDR3 is 13 amino acids. CDR1 is GTSNPN, CDR2 SVGIG, per germline (reference sequence). V trimming: 6 bases; J trimming: 5 bases; junction bases outside the gene matches: 9. CDR3 loop: CACLDREGYGYTF. Written as DNA, the CDR3 is TGTGCCTGTCTTGACAGGGAGGGATATGGCTACACCTTC.

V is TRBV7-9 and J is TRBJ1-3; D is perhaps TRBD1 (5 bases). The CDR3 runs 15 residues. Germline V gene data show CDR1 as SEHNR and CDR2 as FQNEAQ (reference sequence). Trimming cost V 2 bases and J 0 bases, with 8 bases left between them. CDR3 DNA: TGTGCCAGCAGCTTACGGGGCAACTCTGGAAACACCATATATTTT. This codes for CASSLRGNSGNTIYF.

This clonotype was detected a few times. The chain couples TRBV7-8 to TRBJ2-7; no definite D call. Trimming took 1 base from V and 1 from J, leaving 8 bases between them. The CDR3 extends over 14 amino acids. Germline V gives CDR1 SGHVS, CDR2 FQNEAQ. CDR3 loop: CASSLGGKSYEQYF. The CDR3 coding sequence is TGTGCCAGCAGCTTAGGTGGCAAATCCTACGAGCAGTACTTC.

This clonotype was picked up many times. The V gene is TRBV20-1, the J gene TRBJ1-4; the D gene is possibly TRBD1 (5 bases). Germline V gene sequence: CDR1 DFQATT, CDR2 SNEGSKA (reference sequence). The CDR3 covers 13 residues. Trimming took off 6 bases at V and 0 bases at J, with 8 bases between the two ends. In DNA form, the CDR3 reads TGCAGTGCCAGACAGACAACTAATGAAAAACTGTTTTTT. The encoded protein is CSARQTTNEKLFF.

With regard to this clonotype: At one of its ends the junction is not consistent with the germline gene, which may arise from a read error. DNA for the CDR3: TGTGCCAGCAGCCTCCCGGGACTAGCGGGCCAGGGCAAATACATTCAGTACTTC. Its translation is CASSLPGLAGQGKYIQYF. The J gene is TRBJ2-4, the V gene TRBV4-2, with TRBD2 matching over 12 bases. The CDR3 totals 18 residues. Per germline, CDR1 LGHNA and CDR2 YNFKEQ.